Sequencing of this TCR beta chain was carried out in a study of blood T cell repertoires in COVID-19 (dated by TCRdb to about 2020). Background on the whole study: Collaborator samples came from the United States, Italy and Spain and covered acute and convalescent phases of COVID-19. Deeply sampled blood TCRbeta repertoires from subjects exposed to, actively infected with, or recovered from COVID-19 were included in the dataset. The sample metadata nearly always contained a de-identified subject ID, COVID-19 status, age in years and sex. The prospective study material was composed of cDNA or gDNA derived from T cells, B-cell-depleted T cells, or PBMCs. The samples were drawn from the first 160 participants of the ongoing ImmuneRACE study and from under 1,500 subjects provided by 6 global collaborators. The repertoires were released in a freely available public database meant as a resource for research on the immune response to SARS-CoV-2. Where available, HLA class I and class II types were taken from metadata supplied by the sample provider and were not determined by assay-based typing.

Collaborating institutions collected whole blood in K2EDTA tubes following their own protocols. For TCRbeta analysis, collaborators shipped samples as frozen whole blood, isolated PBMCs, or DNA extracted from either of those sample types. As concerns this clone: Which antigen it targets is not known. No qualities accompany the bases; no much larger clone lies one base away.

The CDR3 contains 14 residues, cysteine and phenylalanine counted. The retained sequence is limited to the CDR3, 42 bases, with the frame set at the first base. Trimming costs V 6 bases and J 7 bases, and their ends lie 18 bases apart. Reading the germline V gene gives CDR1 MNHEY and CDR2 SVGAGI. General findings and caveats noted by the study authors: The amount of clinical and demographic metadata varied by source and participant and was provided uncurated.

TCRbeta CDR3 regions were amplified from genomic DNA using the immunoSEQ Assay, a bias-controlled multiplex PCR. Turning to the authors' computational methods: Nucleated cell counts per sample were estimated from amplification of reference gene primers within the assay. To quantify the absolute abundance of each unique TCRbeta CDR3 rearrangement, sequence reads were collapsed and filtered. For each sample, productive Simpson clonality was calculated as the square root of Simpson's diversity index over productive rearrangements. The table comes from immuneACCESS by way of TCRdb, which keeps in-frame sequences with V and J called. Part of the clones is missing from these tables; in studies checked, under half for an unresolved V gene and the rest for unknown reasons. V, J and clone size are those of that table, while D and trimming were read from the DNA. For this sample the table gives 120,000 or so clones, of which roughly 85% were detected only once. Approximately 30% of the sample goes to the ten largest clones.

The TCR comes from a woman aged 80 or over with acute or convalescent COVID-19. The material sequenced was peripheral blood. Recombination connected TRBV6-5 to TRBJ1-2, with the D gene call left open. The bases read TGTGCCAGCAGCCCCGGGGTTCAGGTGGTTGGCTACACCTTC. Protein translation: CASSPGVQVVGYTF.